The 5 T cell receptor beta chains reported below all come from one sample, sequenced in a study of T cells after yellow fever vaccination. Each CDR3 protein is one row after TCRdb ran MiXCR on the 5' RACE reads. The profile shows around 320,000 distinct CDR3 sequences, 4% to 5.5% of them singletons. Sequenced here: PBMCs, sampled 15 days after the yellow fever booster vaccination. The receptors shown here come from a man younger than 30 who received the YFV17D yellow fever vaccine.

This sequence joins TRBV15 and TRBJ2-7; TRBD1 matches 9 bases. J gave up 4 bases and V 6 bases, and 13 bases lay outside the gene matches. The germline V gene encodes CDR1 LNHNV and CDR2 YYDKDF (reference sequence). CDR3 length: 16 amino acids. CDR3 bases: TGTGCCACCAGTCGGAGGGGCGGGACAGGGACTTACGAGCAGTACTTC. It yields the protein CATSRRGGTGTYEQYF.

This clonotype was counted a few times. The chain joins TRBV27 to TRBJ1-5, with 7 nucleotides matching TRBD1. CDR1 is MNHEY, CDR2 SMNVEV, per germline (reference sequence). Unmatched junction bases numbered 5, after V lost 2 bases and J lost 4 bases. CDR3 length: 15 amino acids. CDR3 sequence: CASSLRRGPNQPQHF. DNA of the CDR3: TGTGCCAGCAGTTTACGGAGGGGGCCAAATCAGCCCCAGCATTTT.

This clonotype occurred many times. The chain has TRBV7-2 and TRBJ2-3; D not certain. Germline V gives CDR1 SGHTA, CDR2 FQGNSA. The CDR3 contains 14 residues. V lost 5 bases, J lost 5 bases, and 14 bases lay in between. The DNA for the CDR3 is TGTGCCAGCAGCCCGGCCCGGCGGCTAGATACGCAGTATTTT. It is translated as CASSPARRLDTQYF.

The sample holds a few counts of this clonotype. The chain is built from TRBV3-1 and TRBJ1-2; D gene ambiguous. The ends were cut back, 4 bases at V and 7 bases at J, with 13 bases in the middle. Germline CDR1 reads LGHDT; CDR2 reads YNNKEL (reference sequence). This CDR3 comprises 13 residues. CDR3 region: CASSPRTGSGYTF. CDR3 in DNA: TGTGCCAGCAGCCCTCGGACGGGGAGTGGCTACACCTTC.

This clonotype has a count of ten or more. The CDR3 nucleotides read TGTGCCAGGCCGCCACCGAACACTGAAGCTTTCTTT. Encoded protein: CARPPPNTEAFF. The chain joins TRBV18 to TRBJ1-1; no definite D call. The germline V gene encodes CDR1 KGHSH and CDR2 LQKENI. Trimming took off 9 bases at V and 1 base at J, with 9 bases between the two ends. CDR3 length: 12 residues.